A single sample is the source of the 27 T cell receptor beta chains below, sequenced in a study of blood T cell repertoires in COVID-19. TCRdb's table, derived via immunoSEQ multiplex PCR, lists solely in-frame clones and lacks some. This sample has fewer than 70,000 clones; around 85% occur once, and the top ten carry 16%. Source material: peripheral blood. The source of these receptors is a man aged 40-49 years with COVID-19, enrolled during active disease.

For the CDR3, the DNA is TGTGCCAGCAGTTTACGGGTGATAATTAATTCACCCCTCCACTTT. It encodes CASSLRVIINSPLHF. This chain joins TRBV28 and TRBJ1-6, with D hard to call. The CDR3 loop spans 15 amino acids. Germline V gene sequence: CDR1 MDHEN, CDR2 SYDVKM. Between the trimmed V and J ends, which lost 2 bases and 6 bases, there was a span of 11 bases.

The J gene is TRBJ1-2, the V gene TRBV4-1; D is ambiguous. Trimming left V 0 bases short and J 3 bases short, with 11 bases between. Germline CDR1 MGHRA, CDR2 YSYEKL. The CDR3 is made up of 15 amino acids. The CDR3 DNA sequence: TGCGCCAGCAGCCAAGATCTTACCATAGACTATGGCTACACCTTC. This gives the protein CASSQDLTIDYGYTF.

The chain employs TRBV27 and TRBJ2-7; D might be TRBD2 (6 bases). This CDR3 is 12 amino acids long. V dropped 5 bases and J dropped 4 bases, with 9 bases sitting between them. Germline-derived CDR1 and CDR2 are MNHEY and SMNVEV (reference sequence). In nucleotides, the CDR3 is TGTGCCAGCAGTCCGGGGGAATACGAGCAGTACTTC. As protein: CASSPGEYEQYF.

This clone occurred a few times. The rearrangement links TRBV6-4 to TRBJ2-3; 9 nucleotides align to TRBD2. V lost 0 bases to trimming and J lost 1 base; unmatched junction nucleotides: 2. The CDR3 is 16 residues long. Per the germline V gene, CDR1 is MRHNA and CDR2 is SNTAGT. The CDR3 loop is CASSDSRGGGTDTQYF. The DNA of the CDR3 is TGTGCCAGCAGTGACTCGCGCGGGGGGGGCACAGATACGCAGTATTTT.

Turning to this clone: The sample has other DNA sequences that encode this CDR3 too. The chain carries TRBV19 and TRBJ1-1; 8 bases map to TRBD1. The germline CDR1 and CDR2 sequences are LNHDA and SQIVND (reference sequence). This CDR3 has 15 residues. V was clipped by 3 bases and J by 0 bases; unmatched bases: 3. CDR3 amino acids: CASSIRQGLNTEAFF. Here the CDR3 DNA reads TGTGCCAGTAGTATCAGACAGGGGTTGAACACTGAAGCTTTCTTT.

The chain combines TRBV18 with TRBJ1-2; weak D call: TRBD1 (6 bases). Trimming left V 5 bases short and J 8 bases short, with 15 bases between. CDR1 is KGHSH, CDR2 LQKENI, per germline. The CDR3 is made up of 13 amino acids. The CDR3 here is CASSSSGVEGYTF. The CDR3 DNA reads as TGTGCCAGCTCATCATCAGGGGTGGAGGGCTACACCTTC.

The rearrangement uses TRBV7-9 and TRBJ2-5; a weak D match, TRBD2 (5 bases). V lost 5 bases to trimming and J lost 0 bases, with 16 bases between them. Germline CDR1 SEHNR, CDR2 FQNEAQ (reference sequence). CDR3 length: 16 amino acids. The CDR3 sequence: CASSPRRGSYQETQYF. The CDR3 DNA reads TGTGCCAGCAGCCCCCGTCGGGGTTCGTACCAAGAGACCCAGTACTTC.

The CDR3 here is CASGAGGAGTDTQYF. The CDR3 DNA follows: TGTGCCAGTGGCGCAGGGGGCGCGGGCACAGATACGCAGTATTTT. The chain uses TRBV19 and TRBJ2-3, with TRBD1 matching 8 bases. CDR1 LNHDA and CDR2 SQIVND come from the germline V gene (reference sequence). V lost 8 bases to trimming and J lost 1 base; unmatched junction nucleotides: 8. CDR3 length: 15 residues.

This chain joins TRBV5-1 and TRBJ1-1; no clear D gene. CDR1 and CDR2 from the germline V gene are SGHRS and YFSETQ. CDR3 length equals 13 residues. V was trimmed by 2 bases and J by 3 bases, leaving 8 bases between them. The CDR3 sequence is CASSFGLDTEAFF. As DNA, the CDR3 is TGCGCCAGCAGCTTCGGGTTAGACACTGAAGCTTTCTTT. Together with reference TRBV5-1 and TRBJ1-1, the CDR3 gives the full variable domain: KAGVTQTPRYLIKTRGQQVTLSCSPISGHRSVSWYQQTPGQGLQFLFEYFSETQRNKGNFPGRFSGRQFSNSRSEMNVSTLELGDSALYLCASSFGLDTEAFFGQGTRLTVV.

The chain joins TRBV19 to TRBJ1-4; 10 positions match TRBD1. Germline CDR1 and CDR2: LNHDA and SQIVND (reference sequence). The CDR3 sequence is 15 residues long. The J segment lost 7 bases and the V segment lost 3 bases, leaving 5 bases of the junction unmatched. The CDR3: CASSMGQGSAEKLFF. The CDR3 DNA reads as TGTGCCAGTAGTATGGGACAGGGGAGTGCTGAAAAACTGTTTTTT. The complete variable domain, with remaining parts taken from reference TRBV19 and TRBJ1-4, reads DGGITQSPKYLFRKEGQNVTLSCEQNLNHDAMYWYRQDPGQGLRLIYYSQIVNDFQKGDIAEGYSVSREKKESFPLTVTSAQKNPTAFYLCASSMGQGSAEKLFFGSGTQLSVL.

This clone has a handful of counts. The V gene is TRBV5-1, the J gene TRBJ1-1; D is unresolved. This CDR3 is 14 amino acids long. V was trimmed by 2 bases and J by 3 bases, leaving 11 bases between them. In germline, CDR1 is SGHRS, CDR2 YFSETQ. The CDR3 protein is CASSFASGDTEAFF. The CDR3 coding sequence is TGCGCCAGCAGCTTCGCGAGCGGGGACACTGAAGCTTTCTTT. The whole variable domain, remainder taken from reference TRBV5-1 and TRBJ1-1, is KAGVTQTPRYLIKTRGQQVTLSCSPISGHRSVSWYQQTPGQGLQFLFEYFSETQRNKGNFPGRFSGRQFSNSRSEMNVSTLELGDSALYLCASSFASGDTEAFFGQGTRLTVV.

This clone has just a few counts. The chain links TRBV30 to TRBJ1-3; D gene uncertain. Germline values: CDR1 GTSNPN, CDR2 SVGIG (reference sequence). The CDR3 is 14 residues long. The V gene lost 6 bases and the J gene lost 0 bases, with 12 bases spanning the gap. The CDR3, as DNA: TGTGCCTGCAAACAACCCAACTCTGGAAACACCATATATTTT. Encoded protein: CACKQPNSGNTIYF.

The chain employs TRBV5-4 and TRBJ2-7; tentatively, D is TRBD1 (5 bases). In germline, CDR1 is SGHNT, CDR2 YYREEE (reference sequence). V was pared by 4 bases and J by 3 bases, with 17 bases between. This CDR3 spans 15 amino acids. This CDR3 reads CASSLLWGQNYEQYF. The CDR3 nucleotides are TGTGCCAGCAGCCTACTGTGGGGCCAGAACTACGAGCAGTACTTC.

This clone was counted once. The CDR3 region is CASSLGLTPVGAFF. Written as DNA, the CDR3 is TGTGCCAGCAGCCTCGGACTCACCCCGGTAGGAGCTTTCTTT. V is TRBV3-1 (or the pseudogene TRBV3-2) and J is TRBJ1-1; no definite D call. The CDR3 extends over 14 amino acids. Germline assignment: CDR1 LGHDT and CDR2 YNNKEL (reference sequence). Trimming took off 4 bases at V and 10 bases at J, with 19 bases between the two ends.

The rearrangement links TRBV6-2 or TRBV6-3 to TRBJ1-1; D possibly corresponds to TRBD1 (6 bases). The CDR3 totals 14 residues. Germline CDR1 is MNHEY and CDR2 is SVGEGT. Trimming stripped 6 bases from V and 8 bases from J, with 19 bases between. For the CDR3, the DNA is TGTGCCAGCAGCTTAAGTAATACCGGGACAGAAGCTTTCTTT. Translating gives CASSLSNTGTEAFF.

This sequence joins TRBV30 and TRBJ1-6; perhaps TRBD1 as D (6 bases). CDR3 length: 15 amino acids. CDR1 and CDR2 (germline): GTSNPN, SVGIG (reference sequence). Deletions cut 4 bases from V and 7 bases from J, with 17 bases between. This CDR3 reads CAWNSWGLGNSPLHF. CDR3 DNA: TGTGCCTGGAATAGTTGGGGGCTGGGAAATTCACCCCTCCACTTT. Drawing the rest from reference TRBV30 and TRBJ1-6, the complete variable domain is SQTIHQWPATLVQPVGSPLSLECTVEGTSNPNLYWYRQAAGRGLQLLFYSVGIGQISSEVPQNLSASRPQDRQFILSSKKLLLSDSGFYLCAWNSWGLGNSPLHFGNGTRLTVT.

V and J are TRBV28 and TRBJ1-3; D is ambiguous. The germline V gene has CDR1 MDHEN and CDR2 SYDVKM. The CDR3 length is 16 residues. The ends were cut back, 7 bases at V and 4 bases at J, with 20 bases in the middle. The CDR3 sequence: CASTSYLIVSGNTIYF. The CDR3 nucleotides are TGTGCCAGCACCTCGTATCTAATAGTATCGGGAAACACCATATATTTT.

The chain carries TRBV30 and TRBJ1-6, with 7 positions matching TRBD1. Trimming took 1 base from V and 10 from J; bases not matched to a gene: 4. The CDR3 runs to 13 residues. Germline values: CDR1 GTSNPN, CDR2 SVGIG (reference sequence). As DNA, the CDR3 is TGTGCCTGGAGTGGACAGGGCGAGTCACCCCTCCACTTT. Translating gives CAWSGQGESPLHF.

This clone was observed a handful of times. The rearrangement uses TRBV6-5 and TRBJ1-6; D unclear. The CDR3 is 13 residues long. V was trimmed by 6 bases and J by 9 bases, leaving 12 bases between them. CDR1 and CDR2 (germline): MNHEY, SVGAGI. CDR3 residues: CASRLTEGSPLHF. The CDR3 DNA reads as TGTGCCAGCAGGCTCACAGAAGGTTCACCCCTCCACTTT.

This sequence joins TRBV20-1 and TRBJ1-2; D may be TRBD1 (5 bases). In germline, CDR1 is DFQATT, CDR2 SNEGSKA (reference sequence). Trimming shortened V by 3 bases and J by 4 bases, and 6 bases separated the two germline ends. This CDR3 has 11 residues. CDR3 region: CSASQGYGYTF. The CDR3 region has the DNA TGCAGTGCTAGTCAGGGCTATGGCTACACCTTC.

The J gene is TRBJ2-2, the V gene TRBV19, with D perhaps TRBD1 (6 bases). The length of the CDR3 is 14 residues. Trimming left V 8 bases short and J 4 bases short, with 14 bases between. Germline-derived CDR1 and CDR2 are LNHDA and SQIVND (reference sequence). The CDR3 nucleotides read TGTGCCAGTGCAGAACAGGGCGGCACCGGGGAGCTGTTTTTT. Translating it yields CASAEQGGTGELFF.

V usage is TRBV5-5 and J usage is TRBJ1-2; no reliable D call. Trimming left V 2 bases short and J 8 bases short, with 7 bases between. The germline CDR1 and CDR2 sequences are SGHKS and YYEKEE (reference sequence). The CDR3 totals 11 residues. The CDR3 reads CASSFERGYTF. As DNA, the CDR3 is TGTGCCAGCAGCTTCGAGAGGGGCTACACCTTC.

This CDR3 reads CASSIEGRTGELFF. CDR3 nucleotide sequence: TGTGCCAGTAGTATAGAGGGGAGGACCGGGGAGCTGTTTTTT. V and J are TRBV19 and TRBJ2-2; D perhaps matches TRBD2 (6 bases). This CDR3 contains 14 residues. Germline loops: CDR1 LNHDA, CDR2 SQIVND (reference sequence). Trimming stripped 0 bases from V and 5 bases from J, with 7 bases between.

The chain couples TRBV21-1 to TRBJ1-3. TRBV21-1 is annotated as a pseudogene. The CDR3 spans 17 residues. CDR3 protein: CASREMTAGGPGNTIYF. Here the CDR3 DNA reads TGTGCCAGCAGGGAGATGACAGCCGGGGGGCCTGGAAACACCATATATTTT.

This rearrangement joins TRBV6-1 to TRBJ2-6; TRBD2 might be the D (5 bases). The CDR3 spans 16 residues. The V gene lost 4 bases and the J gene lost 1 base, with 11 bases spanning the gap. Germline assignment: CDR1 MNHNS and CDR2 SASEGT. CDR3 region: CASSALRTSGANVLTF. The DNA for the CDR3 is TGTGCCAGCAGTGCATTGAGGACTTCTGGGGCCAACGTCCTGACTTTC.

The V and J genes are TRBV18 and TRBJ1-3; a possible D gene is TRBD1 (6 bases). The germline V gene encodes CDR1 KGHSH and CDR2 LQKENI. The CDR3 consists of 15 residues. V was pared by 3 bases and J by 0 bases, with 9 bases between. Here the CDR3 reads CASSPRQDSGNTIYF. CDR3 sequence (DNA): TGTGCCAGCTCACCCCGACAGGACTCTGGAAACACCATATATTTT.

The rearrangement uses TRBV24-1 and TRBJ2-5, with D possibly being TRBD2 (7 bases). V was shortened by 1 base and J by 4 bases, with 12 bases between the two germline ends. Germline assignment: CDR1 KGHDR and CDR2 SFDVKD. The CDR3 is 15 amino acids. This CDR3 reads CATSDFKGGGETQYF. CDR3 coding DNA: TGTGCCACCAGTGATTTTAAGGGGGGGGGAGAGACCCAGTACTTC.